This T cell receptor beta chain was obtained from a study of blood T cell repertoires in COVID-19 (dated by TCRdb to about 2020). A note on the overall study: The collaborator samples originated in the United States, Italy and Spain and spanned the acute and convalescent phases of COVID-19. The material from the prospective study consisted of cDNA or gDNA derived from T cells, B-cell-depleted T cells, or PBMCs. Deeply sampled blood TCRbeta repertoires from subjects exposed to, actively infected with, or recovered from COVID-19 were included in the dataset. A freely available public database, intended as a resource for researchers studying the immune response to SARS-CoV-2, is where the repertoires were released. The samples were drawn from two sources: the first 160 participants of the ongoing ImmuneRACE study, and 1,000 to 1,500 subjects contributed by 6 global collaborators. A de-identified subject ID, COVID-19 status, age in years and sex were almost always included in the sample metadata. Where available, HLA class I and class II types were obtained from metadata supplied by the sample provider rather than from assay-based typing. Findings and caveats that apply to the study as a whole: How much clinical and demographic metadata was included differed by source and by participant, and the metadata was provided uncurated.

Concerning this clone itself: No antigen is known for it. Base quality data are lacking; no much larger clone is found one base away.

TCRbeta CDR3 regions were amplified from genomic DNA using the immunoSEQ Assay, a bias-controlled multiplex PCR. For the original study's pipeline: The number of nucleated cells in each sample was estimated from the amplification of reference gene primers within the assay. To quantify the absolute abundance of each unique TCRbeta CDR3 rearrangement, sequence reads were collapsed and filtered. For each sample, productive Simpson clonality was calculated by taking the square root of Simpson's diversity index across productive rearrangements. TCRdb re-hosts the immuneACCESS table, in-frame sequences only. Its copies lack some clones; in the studies checked, an unresolved V gene accounts for under half of them, and the cause for the rest is not known. The V and J calls and clone size come from that table; D and trimming were worked out from the DNA. The sample data list approximately 60,000 clones, and over 75% of these were observed just once. The ten largest clones take up about 6.3% of the sample.

Each collaborating institution followed its own protocols to collect whole blood in K2EDTA tubes. For TCRbeta analysis, collaborators shipped samples as frozen whole blood, isolated PBMCs, or DNA extracted from either of those sample types. From V the trimming removes 6 bases and from J it removes 2 bases, while the gene matches leave 1 base of the junction unaccounted for. Reading the germline V gene gives CDR1 SNHLY and CDR2 FYNNEI. Including cysteine and phenylalanine, the CDR3 has 13 amino acids. Just CDR3 DNA is preserved here, 39 bases in frame from base 1. Sequenced sample: peripheral blood. The sequence came from a man between 60 and 70 years old with active or convalescent COVID-19. The rearranged chain carries TRBV2 and TRBJ1-5, with TRBD1 identical over 7 junction bases. The DNA sequence is as follows: TGTGCCAGCAGCGGGACAGGCAATCAGCCCCAGCATTTT. Its translation is CASSGTGNQPQHF. The reference TRBV2 and TRBJ1-5 proteins fill in what lies around the CDR3, so the full variable domain reads EPEVTQTPSHQVTQMGQEVILRCVPISNHLYFYWYRQILGQKVEFLVSFYNNEISEKSEIFDDQFSVERPDGSNFTLKIRSTKLEDSAMYFCASSGTGNQPQHFGDGTRLSIL.